This T cell receptor beta chain was captured in a study of T cell repertoires in cytomegalovirus infection. This clonotype was picked up a small number of times. The antigen remains unidentified. CDR1 is MNHEY and CDR2 is SVGEGT in the germline V gene. V lost 2 bases, J lost 6 bases, and 10 bases lay in between. CDR3 length equals 13 residues. TCRdb re-called the reads with MiXCR, one entry per CDR3 protein. The sample holds just under 500,000 distinct CDR3 sequences, 25% to 35% seen once. The TCR was taken from a human donor in good health (CMV status not recorded). Some clones in this sample may be carry-over from other donors' samples. The sequenced sample was cultured PBMCs, obtained from culture after CMV antigen stimulation. The chain has TRBV6-2 or TRBV6-3 and TRBJ1-1; D remains unclear. The CDR3 nucleotides are TGTGCCAGCAGTTACCGACCTGGCGCTGAAGCTTTCTTT. This gives the protein CASSYRPGAEAFF.